This T cell receptor (beta chain) was recovered during a study of T cell changes during pregnancy in multiple sclerosis. V was clipped by 6 bases and J by 3 bases, with 14 bases between them. The CDR3 consists of 14 residues. Germline CDR1 SNHLY, CDR2 FYNNEI. The method was immunoSEQ multiplex PCR; TCRdb's version includes in-frame clones alone and lacks a portion of them. Found here are around 60,000 clones, about 90% of them singletons; the top ten hold roughly 2.5%. The V gene is TRBV2, the J gene TRBJ1-1, with D perhaps TRBD1 (6 bases). This specimen consisted of peripheral blood, obtained in the second trimester of pregnancy. The sequence was collected from a female donor in good health, enrolled as a control in a pregnancy study. DNA for the CDR3: TGTGCCAGCAGCATTACAGGGAGATACACTGAAGCTTTCTTT. Amino acid sequence: CASSITGRYTEAFF.